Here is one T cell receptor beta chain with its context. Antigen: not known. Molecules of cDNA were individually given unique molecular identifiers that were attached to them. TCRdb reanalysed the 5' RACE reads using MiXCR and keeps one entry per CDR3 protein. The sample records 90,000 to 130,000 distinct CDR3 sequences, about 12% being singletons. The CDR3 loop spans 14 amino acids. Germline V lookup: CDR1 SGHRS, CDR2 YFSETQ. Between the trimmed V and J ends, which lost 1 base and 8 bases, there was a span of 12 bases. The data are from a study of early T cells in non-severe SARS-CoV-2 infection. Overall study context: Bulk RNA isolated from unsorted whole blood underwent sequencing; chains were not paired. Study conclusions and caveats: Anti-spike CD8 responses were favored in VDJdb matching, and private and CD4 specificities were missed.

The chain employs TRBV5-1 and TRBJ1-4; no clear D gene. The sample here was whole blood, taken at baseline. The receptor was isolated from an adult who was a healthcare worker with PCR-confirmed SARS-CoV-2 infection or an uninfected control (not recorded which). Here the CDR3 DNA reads TGCGCCAGCAGCTTGAGCATGTTTCGGGAAAAACTGTTTTTT. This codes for CASSLSMFREKLFF.